This TCR beta chain originates from a study of untreated major depressive disorder. The study's findings and limits: Sequencing comparisons covered only three preselected Vbeta families. The small study sample limits how generally findings apply. Depressed patients' CD4+ T cells carried increased TRBV05-01 (Vbeta 5.1) usage versus control CD4+ T cells.

Remarks on this clone: The antigen is undetermined.

DSM-IV major depressive disorder patients had Hamilton Rating Scale scores of 18 or more. Depression in patients ranged from moderate to severe. Germline CDR1 is MNHEY and CDR2 is SVGAGI. Trimming removed 4 bases from V and 3 bases from J, with 4 bases in between. The CDR3 is 11 amino acids. Some clones are missing from TCRdb's copy, which holds only in-frame ones; the method was immunoSEQ multiplex PCR. The sample records some 25,000 clones, about 91% being singletons. The J gene is TRBJ2-7, the V gene TRBV6-5; no definite D call. The sample comprised CD4+ T cells from PBMCs. The source is a woman aged 30 to 39 with major depressive disorder. CDR3: CASSSNYEQYF. CDR3 coding DNA: TGTGCCAGCAGTTCCAACTACGAGCAGTACTTC.